Each of the 6 T cell receptor beta chains below was sequenced from the same sample in a study of cytomegalovirus exposure and HLA in healthy donors. The primer mix had 60 Vbeta and 13 Jbeta primers. Measured with immunoSEQ multiplex PCR; TCRdb has only the in-frame clones, and not every one. The sample holds about 140,000 clones; roughly 65% are singletons and the top ten take about 1.5%. Sequencing was performed on PBMCs. Receptors originate from a woman aged 25 to 39 in good health and CMV-seronegative.

This clone came up a few times. Other DNA variants within this sample encode the same CDR3. The chain combines TRBV11-3 with TRBJ1-1; D gene ambiguous. Germline V gives CDR1 SGHNT, CDR2 YENEEA. V lost 3 bases to trimming and J lost 5 bases, with 10 bases between them. This CDR3 region has 13 residues. Here the CDR3 DNA reads TGTGCCAGCAGCTTGACGACGGGGACTGAAGCTTTCTTT. This encodes CASSLTTGTEAFF.

The chain couples TRBV10-3 to TRBJ1-2, with 11 nucleotides matching TRBD1. Germline CDR1 ENHRY, CDR2 SYGVKD. The ends lost 7 bases at V and 5 bases at J; junction bases unmatched: 9. This CDR3 is 15 amino acids long. CDR3 DNA: TGTGCCATCACGGGAGGAGGGACAGGGGGTTATGGCTACACCTTC. Its protein is CAITGGGTGGYGYTF.

This chain connects TRBV7-9 to TRBJ2-1; 7 bases line up with TRBD2. Losses at the gene ends were 1 base for V and 5 bases for J; bases not matched to a gene: 8. There are 16 residues in the CDR3. The germline gives CDR1 SEHNR, CDR2 FQNEAQ (reference sequence). CDR3 region: CASSLGGGRSNNEQFF. The CDR3 DNA is TGTGCCAGCAGCTTAGGTGGCGGGAGATCGAACAATGAGCAGTTCTTC.

The J gene is TRBJ2-1, the V gene TRBV28, with D maybe TRBD1 (5 bases). Germline V gene lookup returns CDR1 MDHEN and CDR2 SYDVKM. The V gene lost 7 bases and the J gene lost 5 bases, with 21 bases spanning the gap. The CDR3 runs to 16 residues. The CDR3 loop is CASTIPGAENHNEQFF. Written as DNA, the CDR3 is TGTGCCAGCACCATCCCTGGGGCAGAGAACCACAATGAGCAGTTCTTC.

DNA for the CDR3: TGCAGCGTTGGGGCTGACGGCGGAGGGGAGCAGTACTTC. It specifies CSVGADGGGEQYF. The chain links TRBV29-1 to TRBJ2-7; possible D gene TRBD2, 6 bases. V was clipped by 4 bases and J by 7 bases, with 17 bases between them. This CDR3 is built from 13 residues. CDR1 and CDR2 (germline): SQVTM, ANQGSEA.

This chain joins TRBV5-1 and TRBJ1-2; 10 nucleotides line up with TRBD1. V trimming: 2 bases; J trimming: 2 bases; junction bases outside the gene matches: 3. The length of the CDR3 is 15 residues. Germline assignment: CDR1 SGHRS and CDR2 YFSETQ. CDR3 sequence: CASSLMDRGNYGYTF. CDR3 sequence (DNA): TGCGCCAGCAGCTTAATGGACAGGGGGAACTATGGCTACACCTTC.